This TCR beta chain was retrieved from a study of blood T cell repertoires in COVID-19. As for the study in general: T cells, B-cell-depleted T cells, or PBMCs provided the cDNA or gDNA that served as material.

Assay used: immunoSEQ multiplex PCR; TCRdb lists only in-frame clones, some missing. Altogether some 170,000 clones are present, around 90% being singletons, with the ten largest covering roughly 1.6%. Trimming cost V 2 bases and J 8 bases; bases outside gene matches: 9. Germline CDR1 reads SGHAT; CDR2 reads FQNNGV. The CDR3 has 16 residues. The rearrangement uses TRBV11-2 and TRBJ1-3; 10 positions agree with TRBD1. Sequencing was performed on peripheral blood. This clonotype was obtained from a woman aged 50 to 60 with acute or convalescent COVID-19. This chain's CDR3 is CASSLSTGTGADTIYF. CDR3 sequence (DNA): TGTGCCAGCAGCTTAAGTACCGGGACAGGGGCAGACACCATATATTTT.